This TCR beta chain was sequenced for a study of metastatic and nonmetastatic thyroid tumors. In the study overall: Malignant thyroid and benign thyroid patients provided blood and tumor or nodule tissue whose repertoires were compared. Study-level results: Benign nodules were reported to have significantly lower TCR beta diversity than malignant thyroid tumors, in blood and tumor.

Original data processing: The authors used CDR3 differences across clinicopathological groups to build a distant-metastasis classifier for papillary thyroid cancer. TCRdb used MiXCR to call clones anew from the PCR reads. V and J calls and clone size were set by TCRdb, not the authors. The data contain about 92,000 clones, approximately 15% of them seen just once; the ten biggest clones take up 3.6%. Nobody among the patients had been given any treatment before thyroid surgery. This clone showed up many times. Its antigen is as yet unknown. Other nucleotide sequences from this sample produce the same CDR3. Germline lookup yields CDR1 MDHEN and CDR2 SYDVKM. The ends lost 5 bases at V and 8 bases at J; junction bases unmatched: 2. The CDR3 extends over 12 amino acids.

The chain joins TRBV28 to TRBJ2-2; TRBD1 agrees at 7 bases. This clonotype originated in a female donor with papillary thyroid cancer or a benign thyroid nodule (not recorded which). Some clones in this sample may be carry-over from other donors' samples. Sequenced: blood. In DNA, the CDR3 is TGTGCCAGCAGTCAGGGGGATGGGGAGCTGTTTTTT. It translates to CASSQGDGELFF.